This section outlines one TCR beta chain sequence together with its context. Its antigen remains unknown. Unique molecular identifiers were present on the cDNA, which also gained a universal primer site by template switching. MiXCR was run by TCRdb on the 5' RACE reads, yielding one entry per CDR3 protein. The sample consists of hundreds of thousands of distinct CDR3 sequences, roughly 6.2% of them appearing once. These data originate in a study of identical twins. Study-wide findings and caveats: Out-of-frame sharing of TCR alpha in monozygotic twins was underestimated by models. Analyses of zero insertions could be partly confounded by invariant MAIT and iNKT cells. Insertions ran lower in abundant cord blood beta clonotypes, though not in memory repertoires.

This CDR3 is built from 14 residues. Germline V gene lookup returns CDR1 MNHNS and CDR2 SASEGT. V was pared by 5 bases and J by 4 bases, with 12 bases between. Source material: naive T cells sorted from blood. The chain uses TRBV6-1 and TRBJ1-3, with D hard to call. The sequence derives from a man aged 18 to 30 in good health. The CDR3 DNA reads TGTGCCAGCAGTCCTACATGGAGAGGAAACACCATATATTTT. This translates into CASSPTWRGNTIYF.